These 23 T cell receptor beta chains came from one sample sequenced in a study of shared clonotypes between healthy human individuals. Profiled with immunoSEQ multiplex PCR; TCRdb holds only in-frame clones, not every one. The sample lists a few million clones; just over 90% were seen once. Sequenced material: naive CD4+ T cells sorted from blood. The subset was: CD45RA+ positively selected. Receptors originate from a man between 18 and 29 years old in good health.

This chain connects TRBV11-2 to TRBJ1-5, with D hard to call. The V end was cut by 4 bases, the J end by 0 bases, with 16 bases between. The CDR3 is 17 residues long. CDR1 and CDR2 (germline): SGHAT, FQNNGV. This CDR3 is CASSYDRADYSNQPQHF. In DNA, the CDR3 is TGTGCCAGCAGCTACGATCGGGCAGACTATAGCAATCAGCCCCAGCATTTT.

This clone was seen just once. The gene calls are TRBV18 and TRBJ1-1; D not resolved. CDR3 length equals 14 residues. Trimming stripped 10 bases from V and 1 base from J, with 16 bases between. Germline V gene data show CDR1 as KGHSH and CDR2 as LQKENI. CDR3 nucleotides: TGTGCCACCCAGGATGCAAGAAGGAACACTGAAGCTTTCTTT. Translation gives CATQDARRNTEAFF. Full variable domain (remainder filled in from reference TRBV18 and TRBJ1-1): NAGVMQNPRHLVRRRGQEARLRCSPMKGHSHVYWYRQLPEEGLKFMVYLQKENIIDESGMPKERFSAEFPKEGPSILRIQQVVRGDSAAYFCATQDARRNTEAFFGQGTRLTVV.

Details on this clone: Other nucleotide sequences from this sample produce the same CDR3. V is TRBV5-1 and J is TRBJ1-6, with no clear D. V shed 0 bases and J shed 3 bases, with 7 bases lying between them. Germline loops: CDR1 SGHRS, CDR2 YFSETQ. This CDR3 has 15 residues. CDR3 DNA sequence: TGCGCCAGCAGCTTGGGCCAGGTCTATAATTCACCCCTCCACTTT. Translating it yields CASSLGQVYNSPLHF. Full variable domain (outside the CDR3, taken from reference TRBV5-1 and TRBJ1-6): KAGVTQTPRYLIKTRGQQVTLSCSPISGHRSVSWYQQTPGQGLQFLFEYFSETQRNKGNFPGRFSGRQFSNSRSEMNVSTLELGDSALYLCASSLGQVYNSPLHFGNGTRLTVT.

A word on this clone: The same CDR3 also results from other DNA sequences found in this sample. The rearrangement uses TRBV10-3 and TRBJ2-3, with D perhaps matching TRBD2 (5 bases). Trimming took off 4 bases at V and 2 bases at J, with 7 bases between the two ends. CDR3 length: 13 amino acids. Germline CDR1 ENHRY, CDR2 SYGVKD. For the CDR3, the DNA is TGTGCCATCAGTGGGGAGTTCACAGATACGCAGTATTTT. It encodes CAISGEFTDTQYF.

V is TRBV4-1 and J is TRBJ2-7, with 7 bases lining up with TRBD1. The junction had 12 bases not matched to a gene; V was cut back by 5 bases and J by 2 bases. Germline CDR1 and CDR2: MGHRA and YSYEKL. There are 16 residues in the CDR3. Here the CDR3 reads CASSMPDRADTYEQYF. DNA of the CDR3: TGCGCCAGCAGCATGCCCGACAGGGCCGATACCTACGAGCAGTACTTC.

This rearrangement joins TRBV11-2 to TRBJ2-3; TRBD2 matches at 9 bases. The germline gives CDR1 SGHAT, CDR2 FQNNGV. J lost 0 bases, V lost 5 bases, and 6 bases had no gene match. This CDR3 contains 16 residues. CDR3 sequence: CASSLLAGSSTDTQYF. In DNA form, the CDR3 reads TGTGCCAGCAGCCTCCTAGCGGGGTCGAGCACAGATACGCAGTATTTT.

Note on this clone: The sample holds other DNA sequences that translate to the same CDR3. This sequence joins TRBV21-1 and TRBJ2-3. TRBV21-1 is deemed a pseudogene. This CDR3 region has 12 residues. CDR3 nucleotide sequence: TGTGCCAGCAGCAAAGAGACAGATACGCAGTATTTT. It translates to CASSKETDTQYF.

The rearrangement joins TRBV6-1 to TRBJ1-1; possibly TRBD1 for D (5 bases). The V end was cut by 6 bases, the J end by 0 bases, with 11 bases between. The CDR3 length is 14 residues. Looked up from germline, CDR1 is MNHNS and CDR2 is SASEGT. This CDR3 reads CASRAGLLNTEAFF. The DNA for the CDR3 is TGTGCCAGCAGAGCGGGACTGCTGAACACTGAAGCTTTCTTT.

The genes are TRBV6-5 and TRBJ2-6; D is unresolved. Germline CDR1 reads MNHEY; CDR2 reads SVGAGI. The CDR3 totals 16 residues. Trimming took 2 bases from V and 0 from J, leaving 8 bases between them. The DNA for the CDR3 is TGTGCCAGCAGTTACGGCCAGACCTCTGGGGCCAACGTCCTGACTTTC. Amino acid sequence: CASSYGQTSGANVLTF.

CDR3 coding DNA: TGTGCCAGCAGCCAATTGACCTACACAGATACGCAGTATTTT. It is translated as CASSQLTYTDTQYF. This chain uses TRBV14 with TRBJ2-3, with D uncertain. With 2 bases removed from V and 2 bases from J, the gap between germline ends came to 8 bases. Per germline, CDR1 SGHDN and CDR2 FVKESK. This CDR3 is 14 amino acids long.

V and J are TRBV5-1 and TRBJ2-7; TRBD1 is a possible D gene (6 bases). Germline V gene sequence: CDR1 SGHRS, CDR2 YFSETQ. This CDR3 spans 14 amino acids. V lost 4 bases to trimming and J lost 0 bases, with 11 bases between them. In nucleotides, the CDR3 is TGCGCCAGCAGCCCCCAGGGGTTCTCCTACGAGCAGTACTTC. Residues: CASSPQGFSYEQYF.

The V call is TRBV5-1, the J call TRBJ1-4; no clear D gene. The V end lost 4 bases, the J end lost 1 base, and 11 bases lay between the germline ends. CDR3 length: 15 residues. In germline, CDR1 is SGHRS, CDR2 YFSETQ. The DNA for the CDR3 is TGCGCCAGCAGCCCGTACCCAGAAACTAATGAAAAACTGTTTTTT. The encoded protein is CASSPYPETNEKLFF.

The CDR3 protein is CAWSVQGYLYNEQFF. The CDR3 DNA sequence: TGTGCCTGGAGTGTACAGGGCTACCTATACAATGAGCAGTTCTTC. The chain joins TRBV30 to TRBJ2-1; TRBD1 is a possible D gene (6 bases). This CDR3 comprises 15 residues. Trimming took off 0 bases at V and 4 bases at J, with 13 bases between the two ends. Germline CDR1 and CDR2: GTSNPN and SVGIG (reference sequence).

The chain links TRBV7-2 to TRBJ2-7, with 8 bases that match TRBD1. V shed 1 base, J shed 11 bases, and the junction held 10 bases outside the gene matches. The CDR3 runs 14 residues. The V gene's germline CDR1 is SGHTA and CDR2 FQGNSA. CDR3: CASSLGGQAPSEYF. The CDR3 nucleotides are TGTGCCAGCAGCTTAGGGGGACAGGCCCCTTCGGAGTACTTC.

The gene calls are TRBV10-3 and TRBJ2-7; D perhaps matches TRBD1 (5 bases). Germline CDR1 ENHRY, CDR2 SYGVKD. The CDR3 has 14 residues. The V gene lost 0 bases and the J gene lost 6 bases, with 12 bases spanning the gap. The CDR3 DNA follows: TGTGCCATCAGTGAGTCGAGTCAGGGTGGCGAGCAGTACTTC. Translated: CAISESSQGGEQYF.

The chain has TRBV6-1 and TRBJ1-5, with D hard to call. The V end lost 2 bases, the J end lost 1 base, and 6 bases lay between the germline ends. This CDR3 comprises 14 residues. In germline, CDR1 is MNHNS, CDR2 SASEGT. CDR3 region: CASSETWSNQPQHF. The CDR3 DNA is TGTGCCAGCAGTGAAACTTGGAGCAATCAGCCCCAGCATTTT.

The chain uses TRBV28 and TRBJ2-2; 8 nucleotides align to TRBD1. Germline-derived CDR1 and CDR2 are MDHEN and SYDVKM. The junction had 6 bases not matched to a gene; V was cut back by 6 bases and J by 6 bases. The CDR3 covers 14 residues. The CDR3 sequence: CASRPQTGAGELFF. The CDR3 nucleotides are TGTGCCAGCAGGCCCCAGACAGGGGCCGGGGAGCTGTTTTTT.

The chain's CDR3 is CASSLRSLNYEQYF. CDR3 coding DNA: TGTGCCAGCAGTTTGCGATCTTTAAACTACGAGCAGTACTTC. The chain combines TRBV28 with TRBJ2-7; the D is unclear. The V gene's germline CDR1 is MDHEN and CDR2 SYDVKM. Trimming left V 3 bases short and J 3 bases short, with 12 bases between. There are 14 residues in the CDR3.

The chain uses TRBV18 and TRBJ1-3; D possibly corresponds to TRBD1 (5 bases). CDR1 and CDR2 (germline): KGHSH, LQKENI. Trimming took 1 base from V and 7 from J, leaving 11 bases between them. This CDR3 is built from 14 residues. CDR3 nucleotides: TGTGCCAGCTCACCACGGGACTCGGTTAACACCATATATTTT. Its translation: CASSPRDSVNTIYF.

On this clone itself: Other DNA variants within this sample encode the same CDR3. DNA of the CDR3: TGTGCCAGCAGCGTAGCTTCCGGATTCACAGATACGCAGTATTTT. Protein product: CASSVASGFTDTQYF. V usage is TRBV9 and J usage is TRBJ2-3; the D is unclear. This CDR3 region has 15 residues. V shed 0 bases and J shed 2 bases, with 10 bases lying between them. Germline values: CDR1 SGDLS, CDR2 YYNGEE.

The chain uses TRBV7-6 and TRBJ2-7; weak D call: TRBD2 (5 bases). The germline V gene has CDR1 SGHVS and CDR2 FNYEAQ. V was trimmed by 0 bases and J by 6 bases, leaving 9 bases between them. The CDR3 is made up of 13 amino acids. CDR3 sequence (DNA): TGTGCCAGCAGCTTAGCGACGGGGATCGAGCAGTACTTC. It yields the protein CASSLATGIEQYF. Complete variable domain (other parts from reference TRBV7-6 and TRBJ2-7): GAGVSQSPRYKVTKRGQDVALRCDPISGHVSLYWYRQALGQGPEFLTYFNYEAQQDKSGLPNDRFSAERPEGSISTLTIQRTEQRDSAMYRCASSLATGIEQYFGPGTRLTVT.

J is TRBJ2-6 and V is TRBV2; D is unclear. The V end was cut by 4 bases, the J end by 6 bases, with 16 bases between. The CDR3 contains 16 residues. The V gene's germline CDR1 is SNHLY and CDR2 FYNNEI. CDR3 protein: CASSGRGARVANVLTF. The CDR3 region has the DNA TGTGCCAGCAGTGGCCGAGGCGCACGAGTGGCCAACGTCCTGACTTTC.

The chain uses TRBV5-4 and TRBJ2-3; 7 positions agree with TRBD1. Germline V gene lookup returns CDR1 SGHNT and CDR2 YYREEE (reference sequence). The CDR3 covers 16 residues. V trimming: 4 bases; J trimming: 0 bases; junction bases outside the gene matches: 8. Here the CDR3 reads CASSKPGTASTDTQYF. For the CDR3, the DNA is TGTGCCAGCAGCAAACCAGGGACAGCGAGCACAGATACGCAGTATTTT.